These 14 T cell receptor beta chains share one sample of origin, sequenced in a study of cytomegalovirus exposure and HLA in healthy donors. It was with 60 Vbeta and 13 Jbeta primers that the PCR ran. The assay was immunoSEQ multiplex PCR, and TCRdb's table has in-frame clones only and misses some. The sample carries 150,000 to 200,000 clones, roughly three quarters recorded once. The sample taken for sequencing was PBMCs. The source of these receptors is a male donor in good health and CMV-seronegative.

CDR3 in amino acids: CAISEGSGYTF. CDR3 DNA sequence: TGTGCCATCAGTGAGGGGAGTGGCTACACCTTC. The chain links TRBV10-3 to TRBJ1-2; D call uncertain. The CDR3 is made up of 11 amino acids. Germline V gene data show CDR1 as ENHRY and CDR2 as SYGVKD. V lost 2 bases to trimming and J lost 7 bases, with 5 bases between them.

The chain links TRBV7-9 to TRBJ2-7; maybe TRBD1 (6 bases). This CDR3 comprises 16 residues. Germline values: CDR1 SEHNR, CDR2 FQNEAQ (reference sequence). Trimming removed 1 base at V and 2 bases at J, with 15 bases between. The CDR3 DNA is TGTGCCAGCAGCTTAGAGTCAGGGGCCAAAGCCTACGAGCAGTACTTC. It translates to CASSLESGAKAYEQYF.

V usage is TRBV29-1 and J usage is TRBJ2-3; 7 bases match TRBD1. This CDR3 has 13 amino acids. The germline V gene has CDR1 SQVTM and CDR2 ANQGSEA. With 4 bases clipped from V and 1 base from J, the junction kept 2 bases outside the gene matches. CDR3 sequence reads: CSVGGTGTDTQYF. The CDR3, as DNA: TGCAGCGTTGGGGGGACAGGCACAGATACGCAGTATTTT.

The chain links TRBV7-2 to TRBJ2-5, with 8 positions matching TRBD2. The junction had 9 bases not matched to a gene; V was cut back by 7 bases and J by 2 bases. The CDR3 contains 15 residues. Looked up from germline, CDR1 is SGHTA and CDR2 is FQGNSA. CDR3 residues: CASTSYGRDQETQYF. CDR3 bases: TGTGCCAGCACCTCTTACGGGAGGGATCAAGAGACCCAGTACTTC.

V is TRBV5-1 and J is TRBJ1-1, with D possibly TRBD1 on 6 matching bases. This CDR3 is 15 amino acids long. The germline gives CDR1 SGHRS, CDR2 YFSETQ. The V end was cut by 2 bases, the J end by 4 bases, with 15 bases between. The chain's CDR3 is CASSLDPGEGTEAFF. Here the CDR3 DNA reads TGCGCCAGCAGCTTAGACCCAGGGGAGGGCACTGAAGCTTTCTTT.

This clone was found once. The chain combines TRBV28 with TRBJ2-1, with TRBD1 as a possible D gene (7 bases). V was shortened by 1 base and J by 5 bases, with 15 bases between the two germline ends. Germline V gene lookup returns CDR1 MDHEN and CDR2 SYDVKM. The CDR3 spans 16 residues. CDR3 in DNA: TGTGCCAGCAGTTTATCCCAGCAGGGGGGCAACAATGAGCAGTTCTTC. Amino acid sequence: CASSLSQQGGNNEQFF.

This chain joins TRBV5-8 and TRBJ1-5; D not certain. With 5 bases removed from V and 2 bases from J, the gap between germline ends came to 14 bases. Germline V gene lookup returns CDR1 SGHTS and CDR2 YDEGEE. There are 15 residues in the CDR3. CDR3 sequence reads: CASRPQTGGNQPQHF. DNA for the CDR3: TGTGCCAGCAGACCCCAAACGGGAGGCAATCAGCCCCAGCATTTT.

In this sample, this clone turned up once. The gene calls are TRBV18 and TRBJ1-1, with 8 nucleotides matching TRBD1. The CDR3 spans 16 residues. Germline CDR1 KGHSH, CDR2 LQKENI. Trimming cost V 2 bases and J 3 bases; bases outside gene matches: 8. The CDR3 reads CASSPMEGQVHTEAFF. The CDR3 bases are TGTGCCAGCTCACCAATGGAGGGACAGGTGCACACTGAAGCTTTCTTT.

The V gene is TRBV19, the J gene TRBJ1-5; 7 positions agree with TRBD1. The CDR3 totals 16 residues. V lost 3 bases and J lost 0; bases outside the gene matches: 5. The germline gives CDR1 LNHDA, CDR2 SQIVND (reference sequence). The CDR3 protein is CASSIKTGLSNQPQHF. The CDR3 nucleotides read TGTGCCAGTAGTATTAAGACAGGGCTTAGCAATCAGCCCCAGCATTTT.

This CDR3 is CASSIFGRENEQYF. CDR3 bases: TGTGCCAGTAGTATCTTTGGGAGGGAAAACGAGCAGTACTTC. This sequence joins TRBV19 and TRBJ2-7, with 7 bases lining up with TRBD2. This CDR3 is 14 amino acids long. Trimming at V came to 3 bases and at J to 5 bases, leaving 7 bases not matched to a gene. Germline V gives CDR1 LNHDA, CDR2 SQIVND (reference sequence).

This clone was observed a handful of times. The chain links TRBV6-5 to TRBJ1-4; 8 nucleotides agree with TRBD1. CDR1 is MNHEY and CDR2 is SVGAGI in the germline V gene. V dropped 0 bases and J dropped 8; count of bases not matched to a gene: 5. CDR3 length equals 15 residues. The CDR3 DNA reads TGTGCCAGCAGTTACTCACAGGGGGTTGGGGAAAAACTGTTTTTT. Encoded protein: CASSYSQGVGEKLFF.

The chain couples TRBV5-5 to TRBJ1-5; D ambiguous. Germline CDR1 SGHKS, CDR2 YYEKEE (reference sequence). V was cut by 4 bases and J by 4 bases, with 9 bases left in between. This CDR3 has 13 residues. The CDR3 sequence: CASSLDLNQPQHF. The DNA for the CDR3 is TGTGCCAGCAGCCTGGACCTAAATCAGCCCCAGCATTTT.

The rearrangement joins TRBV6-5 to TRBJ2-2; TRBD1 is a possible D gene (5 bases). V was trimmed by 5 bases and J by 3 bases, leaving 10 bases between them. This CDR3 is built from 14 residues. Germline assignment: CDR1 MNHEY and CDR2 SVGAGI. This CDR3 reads CASSDSEHTGELFF. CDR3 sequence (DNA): TGTGCCAGCAGTGACAGCGAACACACCGGGGAGCTGTTTTTT.

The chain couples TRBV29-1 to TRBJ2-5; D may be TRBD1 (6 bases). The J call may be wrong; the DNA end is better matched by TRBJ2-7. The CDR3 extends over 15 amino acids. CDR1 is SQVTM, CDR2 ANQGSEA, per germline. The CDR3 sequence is CSVERQEVSSYEQYF. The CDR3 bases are TGCAGCGTAGAAAGACAGGAGGTCAGCTCCTACGAGCAGTACTTC.